Below, one T cell receptor beta chain is given with its context. The antigen is unknown. The data were taken from a study of blood T cells in healthy people across ages. A second PCR of 7 to 11 cycles used a sample-barcoded 5' primer and a J-beta primer mix. Using its own MiXCR run on the 5' RACE reads, TCRdb lists one record per CDR3 protein. The table records 600,000 or so distinct CDR3 sequences, approximately 21% of them present only once. Germline assignment: CDR1 SGDLS and CDR2 YYNGEE. This CDR3 has 16 amino acids. Trimming left V 0 bases short and J 3 bases short, with 14 bases between. Overall study findings and caveats: Calculation of diversity from one million T cells yielded estimates considered to be underestimates. Not knowing donor CMV status may have confounded expanded clonotype changes.

Specimen: blood. The rearrangement joins TRBV9 to TRBJ2-3, with D perhaps assigned TRBD1 or TRBD2 (6 bases each). The sequence came from a man aged 70 or older in good health. The CDR3 spells CASSVGGGRRTDTQYF. The CDR3 DNA is TGTGCCAGCAGCGTAGGTGGGGGGCGCAGGACAGATACGCAGTATTTT.